The T cell receptor (beta chain) under discussion was sequenced for a study of blood T cell repertoires in COVID-19. The overall study: COVID-19 samples collected from the United States, Italy and Spain covered acute and convalescent phases. T cells, B-cell-depleted T cells, or PBMCs provided the cDNA or gDNA that served as material.

Authors' data handling: Scientists estimated how many nucleated cells there were by amplifying reference gene primers. Method: immunoSEQ multiplex PCR; TCRdb's copy keeps in-frame clones and lacks some. That table supplies the V and J calls and clone size; D and trimming were determined from the DNA. The data contain about 100,000 clones, more than 75% of them singletons. CDR1 and CDR2 (germline): LGHDT, YNNKEL (reference sequence). Trimming removed 4 bases at V and 2 bases at J, with 9 bases between. The CDR3 has 14 amino acids. This chain joins TRBV3-1 (or the pseudogene TRBV3-2) and TRBJ1-5; no reliable D call. The sample consisted of peripheral blood. This receptor was obtained from a man aged 55 to 70 with acute or convalescent COVID-19. CDR3 sequence (DNA): TGTGCCAGCAGCCCGGGTGGCGGCAATCAGCCCCAGCATTTT. It translates to CASSPGGGNQPQHF.